A selection of T cell receptor beta chains follows, all from one sample in a study of monozygotic twins with inflammatory bowel disease. TCRdb re-called the 5' RACE reads, yielding one record per CDR3 amino acid sequence without DNA. This table lists fewer than 550,000 distinct CDR3 sequences. The sequenced sample was blood. The source of these receptors is a human donor with ulcerative colitis or Crohn's disease, or a healthy co-twin of an affected twin (not recorded which). Both conserved end residues are part of each CDR3.

v_call,j_call,cdr3_aa
TRBV2,TRBJ2-4,CASSPPSLGQGGGYF
TRBV6-2/TRBV6-3,TRBJ2-2,CASSYPGLANTGELFF
TRBV10-2,TRBJ2-1,CASSGSGGAIYEQFF
TRBV2,TRBJ2-4,CASRDRSIAKNIQYF
TRBV5-1,TRBJ1-2,CASSLGGVSDGYTF
TRBV3-1,TRBJ1-4,CASSQVNEKLFF
TRBV4-3,TRBJ2-1,CASSQDRSWSEQFF
TRBV18,TRBJ2-6,CASSPTSGANVLTF
TRBV4-2,TRBJ1-5,CASSQGQINQPQHF
TRBV7-8,TRBJ2-3,CASSLKSRDRTDTQYF
TRBV5-6,TRBJ1-5,CASSLGRQPQHF
TRBV10-3,TRBJ2-3,CAISGRTGGDTQYF
TRBV10-3,TRBJ2-1,CSTTGGGYNEQFF
TRBV10-3,TRBJ2-3,CASLQGESDTQYF
TRBV18,TRBJ1-1,CASSPDRQGSTEAFF
TRBV7-2,TRBJ2-7,CASSLGAGLAYEQYF
TRBV20-1,TRBJ1-6,CSVTQGTNSPLHF
TRBV10-3,TRBJ2-3,CAISERMATSTDTQYF
TRBV7-9,TRBJ1-4,CASSLASEKLFF
TRBV12-3/TRBV12-4,TRBJ1-5,CASSTIDGSNQPQHF
TRBV7-9,TRBJ2-3,CASSLRTGPTDTQYF
TRBV20-1,TRBJ2-7,CSARSRTSGFSFYEQYF
TRBV5-1,TRBJ2-7,CASSLEGQGYEQYF
TRBV5-6,TRBJ2-7,CASSLTGPGEQYF
TRBV6-2/TRBV6-3,TRBJ2-5,CASSPQSGFQETQYF
TRBV5-1,TRBJ1-1,CASSLWTGDTEAFF
TRBV5-1,TRBJ2-7,CASSLPPSEQYF
TRBV20-1,TRBJ2-7,CSARHPSGASSYEQYF
TRBV7-2,TRBJ2-7,CASSPRKYEQYF
TRBV7-2,TRBJ1-6,CASSLLGSFNSPLHF
TRBV2,TRBJ2-5,CASQDLAGEETQYF
TRBV5-1,TRBJ1-1,CASSQWGQGDLGAFF
TRBV29-1,TRBJ1-1,CSVFGGGEAFF
TRBV10-3,TRBJ2-3,CAISDLLAGGSTDTQYF
TRBV18,TRBJ2-5,CASSPPAGGGTTQYF
TRBV5-1,TRBJ2-7,CASSFGGLAAYEQYF
TRBV6-2/TRBV6-3,TRBJ2-1,CASSYSEARRDNEQFF
TRBV30,TRBJ2-5,CALTSGTQETQYF
TRBV6-5,TRBJ2-1,CASSYSASYNEQFF
TRBV12-3/TRBV12-4,TRBJ1-3,CASMISAGNTIYF
TRBV9,TRBJ1-6,CASSVRGDRGDSPLHF
TRBV3-1,TRBJ2-1,CASQGVINEQFF
TRBV5-1,TRBJ1-1,CASSLESGALAAFF
TRBV18,TRBJ1-1,CASSPQGAPEAFF
TRBV18,TRBJ2-3,CASSQGLGTDTQYF
TRBV7-3,TRBJ2-3,CASSPRPVLQRGTDTQYF
TRBV6-1,TRBJ1-4,CASRPGDRGTEKLFF
TRBV21-1,TRBJ2-1,CASDLGAHNEQFF
TRBV6-1,TRBJ2-2,CASSPLETANTGELFF
TRBV20-1,TRBJ2-3,CSARVPSGRGTDTQYF
TRBV6-1,TRBJ2-7,CASSETLSSYEQYF
TRBV29-1,TRBJ2-5,CSVVILLSSSETQYF
TRBV5-5,TRBJ2-1,CASSLKSDASSYNEQFF
TRBV5-6,TRBJ2-2,CASSPHPGQGRTGELFF
TRBV30,TRBJ2-5,CAWSVVRGETQYF